Following are 21 T cell receptor beta chains from one sample sequenced in a study of T cell repertoires in cytomegalovirus infection. TCRdb itself ran the reads through MiXCR, one entry per CDR3 protein. The table records some 600,000 distinct CDR3 sequences, approximately 24% of them present only once. The sample taken for sequencing was CD8+ T cells from PBMCs. All receptors come from a human donor in good health (CMV status not recorded). Some clones in this sample may be carry-over from other donors' samples.

A remark on this clonotype: With a much larger clone just one base away, this may be a read error. This chain connects TRBV28 to TRBJ1-1, with D possibly being TRBD1 (5 bases). Germline CDR1 MDHEN, CDR2 SYDVKM. This CDR3 region has 14 residues. V dropped 5 bases and J dropped 9 bases, with 19 bases sitting between them. The CDR3 here is CASSMRNLGTKAFF. The CDR3 region has the DNA TGTGCCAGCAGTATGAGGAACTTGGGGACTAAAGCTTTCTTT.

The chain combines TRBV4-1 with TRBJ2-1, with 8 nucleotides matching TRBD2. The CDR3 is made up of 17 amino acids. Germline V gene sequence: CDR1 MGHRA, CDR2 YSYEKL. Unmatched junction bases numbered 8, after V lost 0 bases and J lost 4 bases. The CDR3 here is CASSQDSNSGVYNEQFF. For the CDR3, the DNA is TGCGCCAGCAGCCAAGATTCGAATAGCGGGGTGTACAATGAGCAGTTCTTC.

This clonotype was observed at least ten times. The chain's CDR3 is CATQADRGEKLFF. The CDR3 bases are TGTGCCACCCAAGCGGATAGGGGTGAAAAACTGTTTTTT. V gene TRBV28 combines with J gene TRBJ1-4, with a tentative D call TRBD1 (5 bases). The CDR3 covers 13 residues. CDR1 is MDHEN and CDR2 is SYDVKM in the germline V gene. The V end lost 10 bases, the J end lost 7 bases, and 16 bases lay between the germline ends.

Many counts were recorded for this clonotype. The chain combines TRBV7-9 with TRBJ1-2; tentatively, D is TRBD1 (6 bases). The CDR3 extends over 15 amino acids. The germline V gene has CDR1 SEHNR and CDR2 FQNEAQ (reference sequence). V was shortened by 2 bases and J by 4 bases, with 14 bases between the two germline ends. The CDR3, as DNA: TGTGCCAGCAGCTTACCGGGACACCGATCCTATGGCTACACCTTC. Translating gives CASSLPGHRSYGYTF.

The rearrangement links TRBV4-2 to TRBJ2-1; no definite D call. There are 11 residues in the CDR3. Germline V gene lookup returns CDR1 LGHNA and CDR2 YNFKEQ. Trimming shortened V by 1 base and J by 13 bases, and 8 bases separated the two germline ends. The CDR3 here is CASSQGEAQFF. The DNA for the CDR3 is TGTGCCAGCAGCCAAGGCGAAGCCCAGTTCTTC.

The chain combines TRBV13 with TRBJ1-5; tentatively, D is TRBD1 (6 bases). Between the trimmed V and J ends, which lost 5 bases and 4 bases, there was a span of 21 bases. The CDR3 has 17 residues. Germline V lookup: CDR1 PRHDT, CDR2 FYEKMQ (reference sequence). The DNA for the CDR3 is TGTGCCAGCAGCCATGGCACAGCGGTAGGGGGAAATCAGCCCCAGCATTTT. Its protein is CASSHGTAVGGNQPQHF.

This clonotype occurred a few times. The chain combines TRBV7-9 with TRBJ1-2; D is undetermined. In germline, CDR1 is SEHNR, CDR2 FQNEAQ (reference sequence). The CDR3 is 15 residues long. V lost 3 bases and J lost 2, with 13 bases in between. DNA of the CDR3: TGTGCCAGCAGCTTCCCCCTGGACGTAAACTATGGCTACACCTTC. This gives the protein CASSFPLDVNYGYTF.

The rearrangement links TRBV27 to TRBJ1-2, with 9 bases identical to TRBD1. Trimming at V came to 3 bases and at J to 6 bases, leaving 11 bases not matched to a gene. CDR1 MNHEY and CDR2 SMNVEV come from the germline V gene (reference sequence). This CDR3 has 16 amino acids. CDR3 sequence (DNA): TGTGCCAGCAGTTTGTCCCGGGACAGGGAAGTAGATGGCTACACCTTC. This codes for CASSLSRDREVDGYTF.

This clonotype was observed a handful of times. The chain recombines TRBV7-9 with TRBJ2-5; TRBD1 aligns across 8 bases. The CDR3 is 17 residues long. The V and J ends lost 1 base and 4 bases, in that order; junction bases with no gene match: 11. The germline V gene has CDR1 SEHNR and CDR2 FQNEAQ (reference sequence). The CDR3 loop is CASSLDPFQGARETQYF. The CDR3 bases are TGTGCCAGCAGCTTAGACCCTTTCCAGGGGGCGCGAGAGACCCAGTACTTC.

This clonotype appeared many times. The chain carries TRBV7-2 and TRBJ1-6; no definite D call. V was pared by 1 base and J by 0 bases, with 19 bases between. Germline V gives CDR1 SGHTA, CDR2 FQGNSA. The CDR3 extends over 20 amino acids. The CDR3 region has the DNA TGTGCCAGCAGCTTAGACTCGGCTGGGTCTCGAAGCTCCTATAATTCACCCCTCCACTTT. This gives the protein CASSLDSAGSRSSYNSPLHF.

This clonotype was seen at least ten times. This sequence joins TRBV7-6 and TRBJ1-5; D might be TRBD1 (5 bases). V was pared by 0 bases and J by 3 bases, with 9 bases between. There are 15 residues in the CDR3. Germline assignment: CDR1 SGHVS and CDR2 FNYEAQ. The CDR3: CASSLAPGFNQPQHF. DNA for the CDR3: TGTGCCAGCAGCTTAGCTCCAGGGTTCAATCAGCCCCAGCATTTT.

The chain links TRBV7-6 to TRBJ2-7; tentatively, D is TRBD1 (6 bases). This CDR3 contains 15 residues. V dropped 1 base and J dropped 1 base, with 11 bases sitting between them. Germline CDR1 is SGHVS and CDR2 is FNYEAQ. Here the CDR3 DNA reads TGTGCCAGCAGCTTAGAATACGACAGGTCCTACGAGCAGTACTTC. It translates to CASSLEYDRSYEQYF.

The V call is TRBV28, the J call TRBJ1-5, with D possibly TRBD1 on 6 matching bases. The V and J ends lost 8 bases and 3 bases respectively, with 26 bases between them. Looked up from germline, CDR1 is MDHEN and CDR2 is SYDVKM. CDR3 length equals 18 residues. The CDR3 nucleotides read TGTGCCAGCCTTGGGGGGGGGCGCGGGGGGATCTTCAATCAGCCCCAGCATTTT. Its translation: CASLGGGRGGIFNQPQHF.

This clonotype was observed many times. This chain links TRBV7-2 with TRBJ2-1; 8 nucleotides agree with TRBD2. CDR3 length: 17 amino acids. Germline CDR1 reads SGHTA; CDR2 reads FQGNSA. J lost 4 bases, V lost 5 bases, and 13 bases had no gene match. CDR3 DNA: TGTGCCAGCAGCCCGCGCGATCTTGCGGGGGGTTACAATGAGCAGTTCTTC. It codes for CASSPRDLAGGYNEQFF. Combining the CDR3 with reference TRBV7-2 and TRBJ2-1 gives the whole variable domain GAGVSQSPSNKVTEKGKDVELRCDPISGHTALYWYRQSLGQGLEFLIYFQGNSAPDKSGLPSDRFSAERTGGSVSTLTIQRTQQEDSAVYLCASSPRDLAGGYNEQFFGPGTRLTVL.

This chain links TRBV29-1 with TRBJ2-4, with D unclear. The CDR3 covers 14 residues. V lost 5 bases and J lost 0, with 11 bases in between. Germline V gene lookup returns CDR1 SQVTM and CDR2 ANQGSEA. CDR3 amino acids: CSVFSTLAKNIQYF. The CDR3 DNA is TGCAGCGTTTTCAGTACCCTAGCCAAAAACATTCAGTACTTC.

The sample holds a few counts of this clonotype. V and J are TRBV19 and TRBJ2-1, with a possible D match to TRBD2 (6 bases). V was clipped by 7 bases and J by 4 bases, with 23 bases between them. Per the germline V gene, CDR1 is LNHDA and CDR2 is SQIVND (reference sequence). This CDR3 contains 17 residues. The CDR3 spells CASTTSLGGVQYNEQFF. In DNA, the CDR3 is TGTGCCAGTACCACATCCTTAGGCGGGGTGCAATACAATGAGCAGTTCTTC.

This clonotype has more than one count but fewer than ten. V is TRBV7-9 and J is TRBJ2-1, with a tentative D call TRBD1 (5 bases). CDR3 length: 16 amino acids. Trimming took 3 bases from V and 3 from J, leaving 15 bases between them. Germline values: CDR1 SEHNR, CDR2 FQNEAQ (reference sequence). The CDR3 sequence: CASSFTDSPFYNEQFF. The CDR3 DNA is TGTGCCAGCAGCTTCACCGACAGCCCATTCTACAATGAGCAGTTCTTC.

This clonotype has a handful of counts. V usage is TRBV5-6 and J usage is TRBJ1-4, with D uncertain. The CDR3 extends over 14 amino acids. V gave up 3 bases and J gave up 0 bases, with 6 bases separating them. CDR1 and CDR2 (germline): SGHDT, YYEEEE. CDR3 nucleotides: TGTGCCAGCAGCTACAAACCAACTAATGAAAAACTGTTTTTT. Its protein product is CASSYKPTNEKLFF.

There are many counts of this clonotype. The rearrangement uses TRBV7-2 and TRBJ2-6; TRBD1 or TRBD2 may be the D gene (6 bases each). The ends were cut back, 5 bases at V and 1 base at J, with 15 bases in the middle. The CDR3 runs 17 residues. Germline assignment: CDR1 SGHTA and CDR2 FQGNSA. The CDR3 nucleotides read TGTGCCAGCAGCCCAGTTGGGGGGCTGTCTGGGGCCAACGTCCTGACTTTC. It yields the protein CASSPVGGLSGANVLTF.

At least ten counts were recorded for this clonotype. The chain carries TRBV7-8 and TRBJ1-5; 8 bases match TRBD1. Germline CDR1 SGHVS, CDR2 FQNEAQ. V was pared by 1 base and J by 6 bases, with 11 bases of the junction left unmatched. The CDR3 runs 17 residues. CDR3: CASSLGQGSKGGQPQHF. The DNA for the CDR3 is TGTGCCAGCAGCTTAGGACAGGGGAGTAAGGGCGGTCAGCCCCAGCATTTT.

This clonotype appeared many times. This chain links TRBV28 with TRBJ2-7, with 12 bases fitting TRBD2. Per germline, CDR1 MDHEN and CDR2 SYDVKM. This CDR3 is built from 16 residues. The J segment lost 2 bases and the V segment lost 5 bases, leaving 7 bases of the junction unmatched. This CDR3 reads CASSPRLAGVAYEQYV. The CDR3 DNA follows: TGTGCCAGCAGTCCCCGACTAGCGGGGGTAGCCTACGAGCAGTACGTC.